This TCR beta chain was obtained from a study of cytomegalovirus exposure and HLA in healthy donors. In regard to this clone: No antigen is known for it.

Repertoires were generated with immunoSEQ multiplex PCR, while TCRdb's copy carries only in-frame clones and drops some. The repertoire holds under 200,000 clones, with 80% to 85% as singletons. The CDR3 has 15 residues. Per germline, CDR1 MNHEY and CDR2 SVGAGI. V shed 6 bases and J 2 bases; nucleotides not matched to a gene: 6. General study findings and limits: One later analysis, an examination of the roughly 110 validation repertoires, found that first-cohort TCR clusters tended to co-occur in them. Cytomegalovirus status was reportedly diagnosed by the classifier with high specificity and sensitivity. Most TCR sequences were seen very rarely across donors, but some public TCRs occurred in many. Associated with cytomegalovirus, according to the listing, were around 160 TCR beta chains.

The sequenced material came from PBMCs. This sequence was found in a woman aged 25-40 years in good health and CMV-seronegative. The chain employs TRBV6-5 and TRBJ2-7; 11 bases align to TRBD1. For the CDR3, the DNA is TGTGCCAGCAGCACCGGGACAGGGGGTACCTACGAGCAGTACTTC. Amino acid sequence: CASSTGTGGTYEQYF.